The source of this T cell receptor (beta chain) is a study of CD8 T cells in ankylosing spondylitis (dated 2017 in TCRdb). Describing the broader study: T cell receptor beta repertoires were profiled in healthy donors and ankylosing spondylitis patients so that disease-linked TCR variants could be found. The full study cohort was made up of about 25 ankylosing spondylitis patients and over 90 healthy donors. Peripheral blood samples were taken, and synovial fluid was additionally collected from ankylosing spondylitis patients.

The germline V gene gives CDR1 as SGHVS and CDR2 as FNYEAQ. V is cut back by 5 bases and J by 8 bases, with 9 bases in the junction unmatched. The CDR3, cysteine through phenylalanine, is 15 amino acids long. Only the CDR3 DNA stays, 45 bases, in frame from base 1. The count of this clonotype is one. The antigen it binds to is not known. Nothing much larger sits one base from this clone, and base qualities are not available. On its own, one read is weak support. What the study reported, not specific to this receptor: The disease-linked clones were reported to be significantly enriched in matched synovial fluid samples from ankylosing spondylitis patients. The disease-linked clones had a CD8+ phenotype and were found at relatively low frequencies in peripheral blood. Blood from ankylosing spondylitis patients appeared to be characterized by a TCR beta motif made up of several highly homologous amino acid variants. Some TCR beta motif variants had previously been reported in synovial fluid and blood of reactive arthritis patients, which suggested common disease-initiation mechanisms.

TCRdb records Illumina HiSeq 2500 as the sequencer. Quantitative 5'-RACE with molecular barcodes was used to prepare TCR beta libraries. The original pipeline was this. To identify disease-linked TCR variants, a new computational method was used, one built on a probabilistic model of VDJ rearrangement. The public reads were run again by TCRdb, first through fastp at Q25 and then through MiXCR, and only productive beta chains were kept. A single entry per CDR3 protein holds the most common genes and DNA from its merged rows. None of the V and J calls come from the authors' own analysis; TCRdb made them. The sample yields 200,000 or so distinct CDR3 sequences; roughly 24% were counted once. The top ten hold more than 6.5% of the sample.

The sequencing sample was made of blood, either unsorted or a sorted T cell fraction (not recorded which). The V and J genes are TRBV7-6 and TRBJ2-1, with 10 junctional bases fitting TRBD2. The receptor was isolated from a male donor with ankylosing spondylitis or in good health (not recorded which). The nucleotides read TGTGCCAGCAGCCCGGGACTAGCGCCACTCTATGAGCAGTTCTTC. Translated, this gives CASSPGLAPLYEQFF.